The 22 T cell receptor beta chains below were found in one sample sequenced in a study of blood T cell repertoires in COVID-19. The assay was immunoSEQ multiplex PCR, and TCRdb's table has in-frame clones only and misses some. The repertoire holds about 300,000 clones, with around 86% as singletons. The sample comprised peripheral blood. The receptors originated from a human donor in a cohort sampled during active COVID-19.

The V and J genes are TRBV5-1 and TRBJ2-2, with 10 bases matching TRBD1. The length of the CDR3 is 13 residues. The junction had 5 bases not matched to a gene; V was cut back by 7 bases and J by 8 bases. CDR1 is SGHRS, CDR2 YFSETQ, per germline. CDR3 residues: CASRQGATGELFF. The CDR3 DNA sequence: TGCGCCAGCCGACAGGGGGCGACGGGGGAGCTGTTTTTT.

The chain couples TRBV10-3 to TRBJ2-7, with 8 bases identical to TRBD1. CDR1 and CDR2 from the germline V gene are ENHRY and SYGVKD. Trimming removed 6 bases from V and 0 bases from J; junction bases left unmatched: 4. The CDR3 has 14 residues. The CDR3 coding sequence is TGTGCCATCAGGAGGACAGGGAGCTCCTACGAGCAGTACTTC. Protein sequence: CAIRRTGSSYEQYF.

The rearrangement uses TRBV7-9 and TRBJ2-1; the D gene is possibly TRBD2 (6 bases). The CDR3 contains 14 residues. Trimming took off 8 bases at V and 0 bases at J, with 11 bases between the two ends. Germline CDR1 reads SEHNR; CDR2 reads FQNEAQ (reference sequence). CDR3: CASFRGGSYNEQFF. CDR3 DNA: TGTGCCAGCTTCCGGGGAGGCTCCTACAATGAGCAGTTCTTC. The whole variable domain, filled in from reference TRBV7-9 and TRBJ2-1, reads DTGVSQNPRHKITKRGQNVTFRCDPISEHNRLYWYRQTLGQGPEFLTYFQNEAQLEKSRLLSDRFSAERPKGSFSTLEIQRTEQGDSAMYLCASFRGGSYNEQFFGPGTRLTVL.

This chain links TRBV6-2 or TRBV6-3 with TRBJ1-5, with 7 bases aligning to TRBD1. CDR3 size: 18 residues. The germline V gene encodes CDR1 MNHEY and CDR2 SVGEGT. After removal of 6 bases from V and 4 bases from J, the junction contained 18 bases not matched to a gene. The CDR3 region has the DNA TGTGCCAGCAGCCCTTTTAACTTCCGGGACAGATTTAATCAGCCCCAGCATTTT. This sequence encodes CASSPFNFRDRFNQPQHF.

This chain uses TRBV27 with TRBJ1-5; D gene unclear. CDR1 is MNHEY, CDR2 SMNVEV, per germline (reference sequence). V was shortened by 3 bases and J by 4 bases, with 10 bases between the two germline ends. This CDR3 spans 14 amino acids. The CDR3 region is CASSFGGINQPQHF. The DNA of the CDR3 is TGTGCCAGCAGTTTCGGAGGGATAAATCAGCCCCAGCATTTT.

The V and J genes are TRBV4-1 and TRBJ2-2; 7 nucleotides agree with TRBD1. The junction had 8 bases not matched to a gene; V was cut back by 1 base and J by 0 bases. Germline CDR1 is MGHRA and CDR2 is YSYEKL. This CDR3 is built from 18 residues. CDR3 nucleotide sequence: TGCGCCAGCAGCCAAGGCCACGGGACAGCAGCGAACACCGGGGAGCTGTTTTTT. This gives the protein CASSQGHGTAANTGELFF.

The V and J genes are TRBV28 and TRBJ1-1; 9 nucleotides match TRBD1. Germline CDR1 and CDR2: MDHEN and SYDVKM. With 5 bases clipped from V and 4 bases from J, the junction kept 5 bases outside the gene matches. The CDR3 is made up of 14 amino acids. The CDR3 DNA sequence: TGTGCCAGCAGTCCTGGACAGGGGCCCACTGAAGCTTTCTTT. Amino acids: CASSPGQGPTEAFF.

The V and J genes are TRBV19 and TRBJ2-3; the D gene is possibly TRBD1 (6 bases). Germline CDR1 and CDR2: LNHDA and SQIVND (reference sequence). The CDR3 sequence is 12 residues long. The V gene lost 4 bases and the J gene lost 9 bases, with 11 bases spanning the gap. CDR3: CASSTAGETQYF. CDR3 DNA: TGTGCCAGTAGTACGGCAGGGGAGACGCAGTATTTT.

The chain has TRBV7-9 and TRBJ2-1; D remains unclear. V was pared by 7 bases and J by 4 bases, with 14 bases between. Germline V gives CDR1 SEHNR, CDR2 FQNEAQ (reference sequence). The CDR3 runs 14 residues. For the CDR3, the DNA is TGTGCCAGCATCAAGGCGGAACCATACAATGAGCAGTTCTTC. Residues: CASIKAEPYNEQFF. Variable domain in full (rest from reference TRBV7-9 and TRBJ2-1): DTGVSQNPRHKITKRGQNVTFRCDPISEHNRLYWYRQTLGQGPEFLTYFQNEAQLEKSRLLSDRFSAERPKGSFSTLEIQRTEQGDSAMYLCASIKAEPYNEQFFGPGTRLTVL.

V and J are TRBV6-5 and TRBJ2-5; D might be TRBD1 (5 bases). Trimming took 6 bases from V and 5 from J, leaving 13 bases between them. The CDR3 covers 13 residues. Germline V gives CDR1 MNHEY, CDR2 SVGAGI. The CDR3 is CASSLMQGETQYF. In DNA, the CDR3 is TGTGCCAGCAGCCTAATGCAGGGTGAGACCCAGTACTTC.

The V gene is TRBV19, the J gene TRBJ2-6, with 10 bases that match TRBD2. The CDR3 consists of 20 residues. Germline values: CDR1 LNHDA, CDR2 SQIVND (reference sequence). Losses at the gene ends were 2 bases for V and 0 bases for J; bases not matched to a gene: 10. The CDR3 DNA sequence: TGTGCCAGTAGTATAAACTGGGCTAGCGGGAGCTCCTCTGGGGCCAACGTCCTGACTTTC. Encoded protein: CASSINWASGSSSGANVLTF.

The chain employs TRBV28 and TRBJ2-6; D call uncertain. The ends were cut back, 3 bases at V and 0 bases at J, with 9 bases in the middle. This CDR3 is 16 amino acids long. The germline V gene has CDR1 MDHEN and CDR2 SYDVKM. The CDR3 DNA reads TGTGCCAGCAGTTTTGACACCTCCTCTGGGGCCAACGTCCTGACTTTC. Translated, it gives CASSFDTSSGANVLTF.

This chain uses TRBV19 with TRBJ2-1, with 10 bases identical to TRBD1. The V segment lost 9 bases and the J segment 9 bases; nucleotides outside the gene matches: 8. Germline loops: CDR1 LNHDA, CDR2 SQIVND (reference sequence). CDR3 length equals 13 residues. The chain's CDR3 is CASGTGEFGEQFF. In nucleotides, the CDR3 is TGTGCCAGCGGGACAGGGGAGTTCGGTGAGCAGTTCTTC. Using reference TRBV19 and TRBJ2-1 for the parts outside the CDR3, the full variable domain is DGGITQSPKYLFRKEGQNVTLSCEQNLNHDAMYWYRQDPGQGLRLIYYSQIVNDFQKGDIAEGYSVSREKKESFPLTVTSAQKNPTAFYLCASGTGEFGEQFFGPGTRLTVL.

The chain is built from TRBV19 and TRBJ2-1; a possible D gene is TRBD2 (5 bases). Germline V gives CDR1 LNHDA, CDR2 SQIVND (reference sequence). This CDR3 spans 13 amino acids. V lost 4 bases and J 5 bases, leaving 9 bases between the germline ends. DNA of the CDR3: TGTGCCAGTAGTAGACAACTAGACAATGAGCAGTTCTTC. It yields the protein CASSRQLDNEQFF.

The rearrangement joins TRBV18 to TRBJ2-7, with 9 positions matching TRBD1. Per the germline V gene, CDR1 is KGHSH and CDR2 is LQKENI. With V trimmed by 7 bases and J by 3 bases, 7 bases remained unmatched. The CDR3 is 14 amino acids. CDR3 amino acids: CASLADRGHYEQYF. For the CDR3, the DNA is TGTGCCAGCTTAGCGGACAGGGGACACTACGAGCAGTACTTC.

The genes are TRBV24-1 and TRBJ2-1, with 9 bases fitting TRBD1. Trimming cost V 3 bases and J 1 base; bases outside gene matches: 3. Germline lookup yields CDR1 KGHDR and CDR2 SFDVKD. This CDR3 spans 16 amino acids. CDR3 DNA sequence: TGTGCCACCAGTGATAGGACAGGGGAATCCTACAATGAGCAGTTCTTC. It translates to CATSDRTGESYNEQFF.

This chain uses TRBV3-1 (or the pseudogene TRBV3-2) with TRBJ2-2; D might be TRBD2 (6 bases). The CDR3 is 13 residues long. The germline V gene encodes CDR1 LGHDT and CDR2 YNNKEL (reference sequence). Between the trimmed V and J ends, which lost 10 bases and 1 base, there was a span of 10 bases. The CDR3 DNA sequence: TGTGCCATTGGGACTCTGAACACCGGGGAGCTGTTTTTT. Translation: CAIGTLNTGELFF.

This rearrangement joins TRBV2 to TRBJ2-5; D is possibly TRBD2 (7 bases). The germline V gene encodes CDR1 SNHLY and CDR2 FYNNEI. The CDR3 contains 11 residues. Trimming left V 8 bases short and J 5 bases short, with 9 bases between. The CDR3 coding sequence is TGTGCCAGCGGGAGGGGGGAGACCCAGTACTTC. Translation gives CASGRGETQYF.

This chain uses TRBV6-1 with TRBJ2-7; TRBD2 agrees at 8 bases. The V segment lost 1 base and the J segment 3 bases; nucleotides outside the gene matches: 5. Germline-derived CDR1 and CDR2 are MNHNS and SASEGT. The length of the CDR3 is 15 residues. CDR3 sequence (DNA): TGTGCCAGCAGTGAAGTCGCTAGCGGGTACTACGAGCAGTACTTC. It translates to CASSEVASGYYEQYF.

This sequence joins TRBV9 and TRBJ2-5; tentatively, D is TRBD2 (6 bases). CDR3 length equals 15 residues. The germline V gene has CDR1 SGDLS and CDR2 YYNGEE. V lost 4 bases and J lost 5, with 18 bases in between. In DNA, the CDR3 is TGTGCCAGCAGCTTGGGGACTTTTGGGCGGGAGACCCAGTACTTC. This sequence encodes CASSLGTFGRETQYF.

This chain joins TRBV11-2 and TRBJ2-2; 8 positions agree with TRBD1. CDR1 SGHAT and CDR2 FQNNGV come from the germline V gene. V lost 3 bases, J lost 7 bases, and 4 bases stayed unmatched. This CDR3 has 14 residues. The CDR3 loop reads CASSLDRARGELFF. The CDR3 DNA reads as TGTGCCAGCAGCTTGGACAGGGCACGCGGGGAGCTGTTTTTT.

The chain recombines TRBV6-5 with TRBJ2-7, with D perhaps TRBD2 (6 bases). CDR1 is MNHEY, CDR2 SVGAGI, per germline. Trimming left V 2 bases short and J 3 bases short, with 8 bases between. The CDR3 loop spans 13 amino acids. CDR3: CASSYGGYYEQYF. The CDR3 nucleotides are TGTGCCAGCAGTTACGGAGGGTACTACGAGCAGTACTTC.